The 31 T cell receptor beta chains presented below share a single source sample, sequenced in a study of human T cells and chemical hapten exposure. A single record per CDR3 protein comes from TCRdb applying MiXCR to the RACE reads. The data hold 180,000 or so distinct CDR3 sequences, with about 31% observed a single time. The time point denotes: pre-sensitization, week 0. Indicated treatment: therapeutic diphenylcyclopropenone sensitization with weekly scalp DPC. The sequences come from whole blood, collected in connection with sensitization to the hapten diphenylcyclopropenone (DPC). The receptors stem from a woman aged 25 to 39 with alopecia areata. Some clones in this sample may be carry-over from other donors' samples.

The rearrangement joins TRBV5-1 to TRBJ2-1; TRBD2 is a possible D gene (6 bases). The CDR3 sequence is 15 residues long. The ends were cut back, 7 bases at V and 5 bases at J, with 19 bases in the middle. Looked up from germline, CDR1 is SGHRS and CDR2 is YFSETQ. The CDR3 loop is CASRGLTSANNEQFF. The CDR3 DNA is TGCGCCAGCCGCGGACTAACTTCCGCCAACAATGAGCAGTTCTTC.

This clonotype has only a few counts. The chain is built from TRBV28 and TRBJ2-7; unclear D gene. The V end was cut by 5 bases, the J end by 2 bases, with 13 bases between. There are 14 residues in the CDR3. CDR1 and CDR2 from the germline V gene are MDHEN and SYDVKM. The CDR3 here is CASSPRGSTYEQYF. The DNA for the CDR3 is TGTGCCAGCAGTCCCCGTGGGTCCACCTACGAGCAGTACTTC.

This clonotype has only a few counts. The V call is TRBV6-5, the J call TRBJ2-5; 7 positions match TRBD2. The trim removed 8 bases at V and 3 bases at J, leaving 9 bases unmatched. Germline lookup yields CDR1 MNHEY and CDR2 SVGAGI. CDR3 length: 14 amino acids. The DNA of the CDR3 is TGTGCCAGCGGGCAAAGACTAGCCGAAGAGACCCAGTACTTC. Translated: CASGQRLAEETQYF.

The chain uses TRBV13 and TRBJ1-3, with D possibly TRBD1 on 5 matching bases. This CDR3 has 16 residues. V lost 4 bases and J lost 0, with 13 bases in between. CDR1 PRHDT and CDR2 FYEKMQ come from the germline V gene (reference sequence). The CDR3 spells CASSSWDGHSGNTIYF. The CDR3 DNA sequence: TGTGCCAGCAGCTCATGGGACGGCCACTCTGGAAACACCATATATTTT.

V and J are TRBV7-2 and TRBJ2-7; D gene uncertain. The CDR3 is 12 residues long. The V end was cut by 4 bases, the J end by 6 bases, with 10 bases between. CDR1 and CDR2 from the germline V gene are SGHTA and FQGNSA. DNA for the CDR3: TGTGCCAGCAGCTCAAGCGCCCCCGAGCAGTACTTC. It translates to CASSSSAPEQYF.

The chain couples TRBV28 to TRBJ2-7; D is uncertain. Germline CDR1 and CDR2: MDHEN and SYDVKM. This CDR3 spans 13 amino acids. V shed 3 bases and J shed 2 bases, with 8 bases lying between them. The chain's CDR3 is CASSLAGPYEQYF. The CDR3 bases are TGTGCCAGCAGTTTGGCCGGACCCTACGAGCAGTACTTC.

Points on this clonotype: Germline and junction disagree at one end, which may indicate a read error. The chain uses TRBV29-1 and TRBJ2-3, with a weak D call TRBD2 (6 bases). The CDR3 extends over 14 amino acids. Germline CDR1 is SQVTM and CDR2 is ANQGSEA. The CDR3 here is CSVEGGIGAGTRYF. DNA for the CDR3: TGCAGCGTTGAGGGAGGTATCGGAGCTGGTACGCGGTATTTT.

This clonotype came up a few times. The chain is built from TRBV5-1 and TRBJ2-7, with 12 bases lining up with TRBD1. Germline V CDR1 and CDR2: SGHRS, YFSETQ. The CDR3 contains 15 residues. After removal of 3 bases from V and 6 bases from J, the junction contained 7 bases not matched to a gene. The CDR3 region has the DNA TGCGCCAGCAGCTACCCGGGACAGGGGGCGTCCGAGCAGTACTTC. This codes for CASSYPGQGASEQYF.

This clonotype was seen more than once but under ten times. The chain joins TRBV9 to TRBJ2-1; 10 bases agree with TRBD2. The CDR3 extends over 16 amino acids. The germline gives CDR1 SGDLS, CDR2 YYNGEE. Losses at the gene ends were 0 bases for V and 5 bases for J; bases not matched to a gene: 5. The CDR3 sequence is CASSVGSSGGDNEQFF. The CDR3 region has the DNA TGTGCCAGCAGCGTAGGATCTAGCGGGGGTGACAATGAGCAGTTCTTC.

This chain links TRBV9 with TRBJ2-5, with 14 bases identical to TRBD2. Germline CDR1 is SGDLS and CDR2 is YYNGEE. V was clipped by 2 bases and J by 5 bases; unmatched bases: 8. The CDR3 spans 17 residues. In DNA form, the CDR3 reads TGTGCCAGCAGCGTCGGGACTAGCGGGGGTGGTCGTGAGACCCAGTACTTC. Translation: CASSVGTSGGGRETQYF.

The V call is TRBV7-2, the J call TRBJ2-3, with D possibly TRBD1 on 6 matching bases. V was clipped by 1 base and J by 1 base, with 9 bases between them. Germline lookup yields CDR1 SGHTA and CDR2 FQGNSA. This CDR3 has 15 residues. Written as DNA, the CDR3 is TGTGCCAGCAGCTTAGTCAGGGGCGGCACAGATACGCAGTATTTT. As protein: CASSLVRGGTDTQYF.

The chain carries TRBV11-2 and TRBJ1-2; D is perhaps TRBD1 (6 bases). The CDR3 is made up of 13 amino acids. CDR1 and CDR2 (germline): SGHAT, FQNNGV. Trimming cost V 5 bases and J 8 bases, with 15 bases left between them. The CDR3 spells CASSQDSSEGYTF. The CDR3 DNA is TGTGCCAGCAGCCAGGACAGCTCGGAAGGCTACACCTTC.

The rearrangement joins TRBV6-5 to TRBJ1-1; D gene ambiguous. The CDR3 runs to 17 residues. V shed 0 bases and J shed 4 bases, with 18 bases lying between them. CDR1 MNHEY and CDR2 SVGAGI come from the germline V gene. The CDR3 DNA sequence: TGTGCCAGCAGTTACTCACAAAGCCCCGGGGTTAGCACTGAAGCTTTCTTT. It specifies CASSYSQSPGVSTEAFF.

This clonotype was seen a handful of times. CDR3: CASTPPGPLAKPYEQYF. The DNA for the CDR3 is TGTGCCAGCACCCCCCCGGGCCCATTAGCTAAACCCTACGAGCAGTACTTC. The rearrangement joins TRBV28 to TRBJ2-7; unclear D gene. The CDR3 consists of 17 residues. The germline V gene encodes CDR1 MDHEN and CDR2 SYDVKM. The V and J ends lost 7 bases and 2 bases respectively, with 24 bases between them.

The chain links TRBV29-1 to TRBJ2-7; 9 nucleotides match TRBD1. Trimming removed 4 bases from V and 4 bases from J; junction bases left unmatched: 8. Germline CDR1 SQVTM, CDR2 ANQGSEA. CDR3 length: 14 residues. The CDR3 loop is CSVGSDRGQYEQYF. DNA of the CDR3: TGCAGCGTTGGATCGGACAGGGGACAGTACGAGCAGTACTTC.

The V call is TRBV11-1, the J call TRBJ2-1; no clear D. The CDR3 has 12 residues. Trimming cost V 3 bases and J 6 bases, with 6 bases left between them. CDR1 SGHAT and CDR2 FQDESV come from the germline V gene (reference sequence). The CDR3 DNA reads TGTGCCAGCAGCTTGAACCTCAATGAGCAGTTCTTC. Translation: CASSLNLNEQFF.

This clonotype was recorded once. The chain couples TRBV5-4 to TRBJ2-1; D call uncertain. Trimming removed 1 base from V and 4 bases from J, with 12 bases in between. This CDR3 has 15 amino acids. CDR1 is SGHNT, CDR2 YYREEE, per germline (reference sequence). CDR3 in DNA: TGTGCCAGCAGCTTGAGTGGAGCAGGATACAATGAGCAGTTCTTC. Translation: CASSLSGAGYNEQFF.

This clonotype was found a few times. The rearrangement joins TRBV7-9 to TRBJ1-2, with TRBD1 matching 7 bases. Trimming cost V 5 bases and J 4 bases; bases outside gene matches: 10. The CDR3 is made up of 15 amino acids. Germline assignment: CDR1 SEHNR and CDR2 FQNEAQ (reference sequence). The CDR3 nucleotides read TGTGCCAGCAGCGGGACACAGGGGACCCTCTATGGCTACACCTTC. Translating it yields CASSGTQGTLYGYTF.

This clonotype has only a few counts. The chain recombines TRBV28 with TRBJ1-1; 9 bases line up with TRBD1. This CDR3 spans 14 amino acids. Germline V gene data show CDR1 as MDHEN and CDR2 as SYDVKM. J gave up 4 bases and V 8 bases, and 8 bases lay outside the gene matches. The CDR3 DNA follows: TGTGCCAGCCGGACAGGGGCACCCACCACTGAAGCTTTCTTT. Amino acid sequence: CASRTGAPTTEAFF.

This clonotype came up a few times. V and J are TRBV28 and TRBJ2-2; the D gene is possibly TRBD1 (6 bases). The CDR3 consists of 14 residues. The V gene's germline CDR1 is MDHEN and CDR2 SYDVKM. Trimming took off 8 bases at V and 7 bases at J, with 17 bases between the two ends. The CDR3: CASGGSVGIGELFF. CDR3 nucleotides: TGTGCCAGCGGGGGCTCCGTGGGGATCGGGGAGCTGTTTTTT.

The table lists this clonotype with a few counts. The chain couples TRBV28 to TRBJ1-1; no firm D call. There are 12 residues in the CDR3. Germline-derived CDR1 and CDR2 are MDHEN and SYDVKM. V dropped 7 bases and J dropped 11 bases, with 17 bases sitting between them. Written as DNA, the CDR3 is TGTGCCAGCATAACCCGAGGCCTTCGGGCTTTCTTT. Translated: CASITRGLRAFF.

The chain has TRBV4-2 and TRBJ2-1; 8 bases map to TRBD2. The V gene end was trimmed by 1 base and the J gene end by 0 bases; junction bases not matched to a gene: 5. The CDR3 spans 17 residues. Germline-derived CDR1 and CDR2 are LGHNA and YNFKEQ. CDR3 amino acids: CASSQGDSGVSYNEQFF. As DNA, the CDR3 is TGTGCCAGCAGCCAAGGCGATAGCGGGGTCTCCTACAATGAGCAGTTCTTC.

J is TRBJ2-1 and V is TRBV11-3; 11 bases agree with TRBD2. The CDR3 consists of 19 residues. Germline loops: CDR1 SGHNT, CDR2 YENEEA. With V trimmed by 4 bases and J by 0 bases, 11 bases remained unmatched. The CDR3 region is CASSSPLAGGSSSYNEQFF. The CDR3, as DNA: TGTGCCAGCAGCTCCCCCCTAGCGGGGGGTTCGAGCTCCTACAATGAGCAGTTCTTC.

This chain joins TRBV12-3 or TRBV12-4 and TRBJ2-7; the D is unclear. CDR3 length equals 13 residues. V shed 5 bases and J shed 2 bases, with 10 bases lying between them. This chain's CDR3 is CASSPTPPYEQYF. CDR3 DNA sequence: TGTGCCAGCAGTCCCACCCCGCCCTACGAGCAGTACTTC.

This clonotype was observed a few times. The chain recombines TRBV5-1 with TRBJ2-5; 7 positions agree with TRBD1. Unmatched junction bases numbered 10, after V lost 3 bases and J lost 5 bases. The CDR3 covers 15 residues. Germline CDR1 and CDR2: SGHRS and YFSETQ. DNA for the CDR3: TGCGCCAGCAGCTCCACAACAGGGGCCCTGGAGACCCAGTACTTC. Its protein is CASSSTTGALETQYF.

In the case of this clonotype: The junction differs from germline at one of its ends, possibly a read error. CDR3 residues: CSVRGGGRANTEAFF. CDR3 nucleotides: TGCAGTGTTAGAGGTGGAGGCAGAGCGAACACTGAAGCTTTCTTT. The chain links TRBV20-1 to TRBJ1-1; D not resolved. Germline CDR1 reads DFQATT; CDR2 reads SNEGSKA (reference sequence). This CDR3 region has 15 residues.

There are a few counts of this clonotype. The chain is built from TRBV29-1 and TRBJ1-2; tentative D call: TRBD1 (5 bases). The CDR3 contains 15 residues. The V and J ends lost 3 bases and 2 bases respectively, with 16 bases between them. Germline V gene sequence: CDR1 SQVTM, CDR2 ANQGSEA. CDR3 nucleotides: TGCAGCGTTGATGCTACGGGACGGACGAACTATGGCTACACCTTC. Protein product: CSVDATGRTNYGYTF.

The rearrangement links TRBV7-2 to TRBJ1-2, with 7 bases fitting TRBD1. Germline V gene sequence: CDR1 SGHTA, CDR2 FQGNSA. Losses at the gene ends were 10 bases for V and 4 bases for J; bases not matched to a gene: 9. The CDR3 totals 13 residues. The CDR3 loop is CATSGTALYGYTF. The CDR3 DNA sequence: TGTGCCACCTCCGGGACAGCCCTCTATGGCTACACCTTC.

This clonotype was counted only a few times. The V and J genes are TRBV5-1 and TRBJ2-7; D possibly corresponds to TRBD1 (7 bases). The CDR3 has 19 residues. Between the trimmed V and J ends, which lost 1 base and 2 bases, there was a span of 25 bases. Germline CDR1 reads SGHRS; CDR2 reads YFSETQ. The CDR3 region has the DNA TGCGCCAGCAGCTTGTTCGGGAGAACCTCCGGGACAGCGACCTACGAGCAGTACTTC. Protein product: CASSLFGRTSGTATYEQYF.

About this clonotype itself: Just one base apart from a much larger clone, this may be a read error. The genes are TRBV6-6 and TRBJ1-1; unclear D gene. Germline assignment: CDR1 MNHNY and CDR2 SVGAGI (reference sequence). This CDR3 has 13 residues. The DNA of the CDR3 is TGTGCCAGCAGTTACTCCATGAACGCTGAAGCTTTCTTT. Protein product: CASSYSMNAEAFF.

The CDR3: CASSVRRTAAQGDTQYF. The DNA of the CDR3 is TGTGCCAGCAGCGTACGACGAACAGCGGCCCAGGGAGATACGCAGTATTTT. The chain is built from TRBV9 and TRBJ2-3; D possibly matches TRBD1 or TRBD2 (5 bases each). This CDR3 spans 17 amino acids. V was trimmed by 1 base and J by 5 bases, leaving 20 bases between them. Germline V gene sequence: CDR1 SGDLS, CDR2 YYNGEE.